Below, 9 T cell receptor beta chains from the same sample are listed, as sequenced in a study of Ad26.COV2.S vaccination and SARS-CoV-2 variants. Assay used: immunoSEQ multiplex PCR; TCRdb lists only in-frame clones, some missing. Among approximately 400,000 clones listed, 83% were seen once. Sample treatment: approximately 18 received Ad26.COV2.S at low or high dose, single or two shots; five or six received placebo; per-sample allocation not given. The samples date from day 63 after the first vaccine or placebo injection. This sample comprised peripheral blood, obtained in a trial of Ad26.COV2.S vaccine versus placebo. These receptor sequences come from a person between 18 and 59 years old who received the Ad26.COV2.S COVID-19 vaccine or a placebo.

The V gene is TRBV18, the J gene TRBJ2-7; no firm D call. CDR3 length equals 13 residues. CDR1 and CDR2 (germline): KGHSH, LQKENI. Trimming removed 3 bases at V and 0 bases at J, with 6 bases between. The CDR3 region has the DNA TGTGCCAGCTCACCTAGGAGCTCCTACGAGCAGTACTTC. Translation gives CASSPRSSYEQYF. Filled out from reference TRBV18 and TRBJ2-7, the complete variable domain reads NAGVMQNPRHLVRRRGQEARLRCSPMKGHSHVYWYRQLPEEGLKFMVYLQKENIIDESGMPKERFSAEFPKEGPSILRIQQVVRGDSAAYFCASSPRSSYEQYFGPGTRLTVT.

The rearrangement joins TRBV27 to TRBJ1-4; D gene unclear. The CDR3 totals 14 residues. In germline, CDR1 is MNHEY, CDR2 SMNVEV (reference sequence). Trimming stripped 2 bases from V and 0 bases from J, with 4 bases between. In DNA form, the CDR3 reads TGTGCCAGCAGTTTAAATCCAACTAATGAAAAACTGTTTTTT. Its translation: CASSLNPTNEKLFF.

The chain carries TRBV6-5 and TRBJ2-1; no firm D call. The CDR3 sequence is 11 residues long. Germline V gene sequence: CDR1 MNHEY, CDR2 SVGAGI. V was trimmed by 6 bases and J by 10 bases, leaving 10 bases between them. CDR3 amino acids: CASRVNQEQFF. CDR3 DNA sequence: TGTGCCAGCAGAGTGAACCAGGAGCAGTTCTTC.

This clone was found once. The V gene is TRBV7-3, the J gene TRBJ2-2; perhaps TRBD1 as D (5 bases). Trimming stripped 0 bases from V and 5 bases from J, with 19 bases between. The CDR3 length is 18 residues. The germline V gene encodes CDR1 SGHTA and CDR2 FQGTGA. CDR3 sequence: CASSLTSSLGARTGELFF. The CDR3 DNA reads TGTGCCAGCAGCTTAACGTCTTCGCTTGGGGCGCGAACCGGGGAGCTGTTTTTT.

The V call is TRBV5-5, the J call TRBJ2-7, with a weak D call TRBD2 (5 bases). CDR1 and CDR2 (germline): SGHKS, YYEKEE (reference sequence). Trimming shortened V by 1 base and J by 2 bases, and 13 bases separated the two germline ends. The CDR3 is 15 residues long. CDR3 sequence reads: CASSLLDTRAYEQYF. The CDR3 region has the DNA TGTGCCAGCAGCTTGCTCGACACTAGAGCCTACGAGCAGTACTTC.

The chain is built from TRBV6-5 and TRBJ2-7; TRBD1 is a possible D gene (6 bases). Per the germline V gene, CDR1 is MNHEY and CDR2 is SVGAGI. V dropped 8 bases and J dropped 2 bases, with 13 bases sitting between them. The CDR3 is made up of 13 amino acids. The CDR3 nucleotides read TGTGCCAGCGTTTTTACAGGGACCTACGAGCAGTACTTC. This encodes CASVFTGTYEQYF.

V usage is TRBV5-6 and J usage is TRBJ2-5; tentative D call: TRBD2 (6 bases). The germline V gene has CDR1 SGHDT and CDR2 YYEEEE. V lost 1 base and J 4 bases, leaving 8 bases between the germline ends. This CDR3 spans 13 amino acids. As DNA, the CDR3 is TGTGCCAGCAGCTTGTGGAGGGCAGAGACCCAGTACTTC. Its protein product is CASSLWRAETQYF.

Only a few counts were recorded for this clone. The V and J genes are TRBV5-5 and TRBJ2-1, with D possibly matching TRBD1 (5 bases). V lost 2 bases, J lost 9 bases, and 18 bases lay in between. This CDR3 comprises 15 residues. Per the germline V gene, CDR1 is SGHKS and CDR2 is YYEKEE (reference sequence). For the CDR3, the DNA is TGTGCCAGCAGCTTCCTCCCAGGGCCGCCCAGTGAGCAGTTCTTC. Translated, it gives CASSFLPGPPSEQFF.

J is TRBJ1-2 and V is TRBV27, with D uncertain. Germline CDR1 MNHEY, CDR2 SMNVEV (reference sequence). Trimming shortened V by 7 bases and J by 7 bases, and 19 bases separated the two germline ends. This CDR3 spans 14 amino acids. CDR3 nucleotides: TGTGCCAGCAATGCACAGAGAGGGAGAGGTGGCTACACCTTC. Amino acids: CASNAQRGRGGYTF.